These 9 T cell receptor beta chains were sequenced from one sample in a study of blood T cell repertoires in COVID-19 (dated by TCRdb to the early 2020s). Library preparation was by the immunoSEQ multiplex PCR assay. This is the immuneACCESS table as TCRdb keeps it, with only in-frame sequences that have V and J called. A part of the clones is gone; compared with another copy, unresolved V genes explain less than half, and the rest is unexplained. The sample data list 350,000 to 550,000 clones, and roughly 91% of these were observed just once. The ten biggest clones cover more than 4% of the sample. The source material was peripheral blood. The receptor set was obtained from a woman younger than 45 with acute or convalescent COVID-19.

The chain recombines TRBV2 with TRBJ2-6, with a tentative D call TRBD2 (6 bases). Trimming left V 2 bases short and J 2 bases short, with 13 bases between. CDR1 and CDR2 from the germline V gene are SNHLY and FYNNEI. The length of the CDR3 is 17 residues. CDR3 sequence reads: CASSERGREAGANVLTF. The CDR3 bases are TGTGCCAGCAGTGAACGAGGCAGGGAGGCTGGGGCCAACGTCCTGACTTTC.

The chain carries TRBV4-1 and TRBJ1-5; 7 bases align to TRBD1. After removal of 3 bases from V and 6 bases from J, the junction contained 8 bases not matched to a gene. Per the germline V gene, CDR1 is MGHRA and CDR2 is YSYEKL. The length of the CDR3 is 15 residues. The CDR3 is CASSQSTGVGQPQHF. DNA of the CDR3: TGCGCCAGCAGCCAGAGTACAGGGGTAGGTCAGCCCCAGCATTTT.

The V and J genes are TRBV5-4 and TRBJ1-2, with 9 bases lining up with TRBD1. Trimming removed 0 bases from V and 6 bases from J; junction bases left unmatched: 15. In germline, CDR1 is SGHNT, CDR2 YYREEE (reference sequence). The CDR3 covers 18 residues. The CDR3, as DNA: TGTGCCAGCAGCTTGGAACCGGGCCCAACAGGGGGCGCCGATGGCTACACCTTC. It translates to CASSLEPGPTGGADGYTF.

V and J are TRBV28 and TRBJ1-5; D unresolved. V was shortened by 2 bases and J by 2 bases, with 4 bases between the two germline ends. Germline assignment: CDR1 MDHEN and CDR2 SYDVKM. The CDR3 sequence is 13 residues long. The chain's CDR3 is CASSLSGNQPQHF. CDR3 DNA: TGTGCCAGCAGTTTAAGCGGCAATCAGCCCCAGCATTTT.

The chain links TRBV7-3 to TRBJ2-5, with D unresolved. V lost 1 base and J lost 0, with 3 bases in between. The CDR3 length is 13 residues. Germline V lookup: CDR1 SGHTA, CDR2 FQGTGA. The DNA for the CDR3 is TGTGCCAGCAGCTTAAATAACCAAGAGACCCAGTACTTC. Its protein product is CASSLNNQETQYF.

This clone was recorded once. The CDR3 loop is CASSLQGQETQYF. The CDR3 region has the DNA TGCGCCAGCAGCCTACAGGGCCAAGAGACCCAGTACTTC. The V gene is TRBV4-1, the J gene TRBJ2-5; a possible D gene is TRBD1 (6 bases). Trimming took 4 bases from V and 1 from J, leaving 7 bases between them. Germline assignment: CDR1 MGHRA and CDR2 YSYEKL. The CDR3 is made up of 13 amino acids.

This clone has only one observation. The chain recombines TRBV4-1 with TRBJ1-4; tentatively, D is TRBD1 (6 bases). Germline V lookup: CDR1 MGHRA, CDR2 YSYEKL. CDR3 length: 14 residues. V dropped 5 bases and J dropped 8 bases, with 15 bases sitting between them. DNA of the CDR3: TGCGCCAGCAGCTCAGGGGCCACAGTCGAAAAACTGTTTTTT. It specifies CASSSGATVEKLFF.

This chain uses TRBV7-9 with TRBJ1-1; D is uncertain. Looked up from germline, CDR1 is SEHNR and CDR2 is FQNEAQ (reference sequence). The CDR3 runs 13 residues. The germline V and J ends were trimmed by 1 base and 8 bases, with 11 bases remaining between them. CDR3 nucleotide sequence: TGTGCCAGCAGCTTAGTCCGAGGATTAGAAGCTTTCTTT. Translation gives CASSLVRGLEAFF.

The rearrangement joins TRBV10-1 to TRBJ2-1; the match to TRBD2 covers 11 bases. This CDR3 spans 13 amino acids. Germline CDR1 and CDR2: WNHNN and SYGVQD (reference sequence). The ends lost 8 bases at V and 14 bases at J; junction bases unmatched: 11. The chain's CDR3 is CASGTGLAGGEFF. For the CDR3, the DNA is TGCGCCAGCGGGACAGGACTAGCGGGCGGCGAGTTCTTC.